Here is one T cell receptor beta chain with its context. This clone's antigen is unknown. No much larger clonotype is one base removed from it; base qualities were not supplied. The CDR3 runs 13 amino acids, cysteine and phenylalanine included. The only DNA kept is the CDR3, 39 bases in frame from the first base. Via the germline V gene, CDR1 is SQVTM and CDR2 ANQGSEA. The junction shows trimming of 0 bases on V and 8 bases on J, and the gene matches do not reach 6 bases of it. The sample belongs to a study of identifying expanded T cells in peripheral blood (dated by TCRdb to the late 2010s). General notes on the study: Four technical replicates, made by sequencing separate aliquots from the same pool of genomic DNA, were compared pairwise.

The immunoSEQ Assay, which uses bias-controlled multiplex PCR amplification of genomic DNA, was used to profile TCRbeta CDR3 regions. For the original study's pipeline: The absolute abundance of each unique TCRbeta CDR3 region was quantified after sequences were collapsed and filtered. Differential abundance was assessed using a binomial (Fisher-equivalent) model and a beta-binomial model in which time-dependent variance fitted from healthy donors was added. Clones with fewer than 5 combined templates were removed, and a clone was called differentially abundant if the clone's Benjamini-Hochberg FDR was below 0.01. The form v = (b*log(k)+a)^2 was used to model beta-binomial variance as a function of total template count across the two samples. Drawn from immuneACCESS, this table holds only the in-frame rearrangements with V and J called that TCRdb kept. Clones are partly lost; checked studies trace under half to an unresolved V gene and leave the rest unexplained. V and J calls and clone size are given by that table; D and trimming were obtained from the DNA. The sample has about 100,000 clones on record, around nine tenths of them singletons. About 5.9% of the sample lies in the top ten.

Overall study results and their limits: It was expected by the authors that biological variance in healthy repertoires might increase further over much longer intervals, such as months to years. The beta-binomial model significantly reduced the number of clones called differentially abundant and the false-positive rate across all healthy-donor time intervals. Between technical replicates the binomial model flagged approximately 1.2 differentially abundant clones, whereas over around 2 weeks the binomial model flagged about 15 and over approximately 4 weeks 19 to 20. Variance in clone template counts between roughly two-week samples significantly increased with total template count across all healthy donors.

During the collection period, no immune events, such as infections, were documented for the healthy donors. Blood repertoires from healthy donors were used as a training cohort for calibrating time-dependent variance in a beta-binomial model of differential abundance of T-cell clones. The training cohort was composed of roughly 10 healthy donors, 3 female and 7 male. The donors were between roughly 25 and 70 years old, with an average age of around 42 years. Obtained from a commercial supplier, whole blood was collected from each healthy donor at three time points set 2 to 3 weeks apart. For immunosequencing, genomic DNA was extracted from whole blood that had not been sorted.

The chain is assembled from TRBV29-1 and TRBJ1-2; 7 junctional bases match TRBD1. The specimen was blood. This receptor was identified in a person between 18 and 75 years old in good health. DNA sequence: TGCAGCGTTGAAGAACCAGGGGGTAGCGGCTACACCTTC. Protein translation: CSVEEPGGSGYTF.